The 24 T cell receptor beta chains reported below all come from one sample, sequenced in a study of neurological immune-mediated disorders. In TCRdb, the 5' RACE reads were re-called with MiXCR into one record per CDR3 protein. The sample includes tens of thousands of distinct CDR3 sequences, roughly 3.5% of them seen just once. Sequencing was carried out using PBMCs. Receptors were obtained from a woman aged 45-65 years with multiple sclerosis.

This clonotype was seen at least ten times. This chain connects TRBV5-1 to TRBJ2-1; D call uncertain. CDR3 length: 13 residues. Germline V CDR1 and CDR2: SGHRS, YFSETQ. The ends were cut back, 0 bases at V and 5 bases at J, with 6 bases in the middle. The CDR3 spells CASSLESHNEQFF. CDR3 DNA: TGCGCCAGCAGCTTGGAGTCCCACAATGAGCAGTTCTTC.

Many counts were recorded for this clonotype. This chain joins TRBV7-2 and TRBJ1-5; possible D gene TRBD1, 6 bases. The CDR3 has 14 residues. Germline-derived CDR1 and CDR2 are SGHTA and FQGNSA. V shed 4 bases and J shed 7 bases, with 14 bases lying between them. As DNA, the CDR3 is TGTGCCAGCAGCTCAACAGGGTTAGGACAGCCCCAGCATTTT. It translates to CASSSTGLGQPQHF.

CDR3 bases: TGTGCCAGCAGCCCCACCTTTTCCGGGACAGGGGGCTATGGCTACACCTTC. Protein sequence: CASSPTFSGTGGYGYTF. The rearrangement links TRBV3-1 to TRBJ1-2; 11 positions agree with TRBD1. The germline gives CDR1 LGHDT, CDR2 YNNKEL (reference sequence). The CDR3 contains 17 residues. The V and J ends lost 4 bases and 4 bases, in that order; junction bases with no gene match: 11.

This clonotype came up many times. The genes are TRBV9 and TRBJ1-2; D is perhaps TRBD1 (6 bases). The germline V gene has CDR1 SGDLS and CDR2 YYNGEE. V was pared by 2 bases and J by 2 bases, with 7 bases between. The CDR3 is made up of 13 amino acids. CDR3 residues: CASSVGQNYGYTF. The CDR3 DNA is TGTGCCAGCAGCGTCGGACAGAACTATGGCTACACCTTC.

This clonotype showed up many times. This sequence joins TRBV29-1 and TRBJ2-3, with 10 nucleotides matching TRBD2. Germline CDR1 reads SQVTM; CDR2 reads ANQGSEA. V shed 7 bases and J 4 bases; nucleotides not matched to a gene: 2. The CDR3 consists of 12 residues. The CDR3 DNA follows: TGCAGCGGGGGACTAGCGTCAGATACGCAGTATTTT. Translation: CSGGLASDTQYF.

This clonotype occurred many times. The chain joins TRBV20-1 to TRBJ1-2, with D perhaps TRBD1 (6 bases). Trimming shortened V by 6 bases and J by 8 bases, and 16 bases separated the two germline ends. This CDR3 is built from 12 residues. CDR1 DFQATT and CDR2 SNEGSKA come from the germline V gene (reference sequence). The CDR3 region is CSATVQGRGYTF. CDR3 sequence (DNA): TGCAGTGCGACAGTCCAGGGGAGAGGCTACACCTTC.

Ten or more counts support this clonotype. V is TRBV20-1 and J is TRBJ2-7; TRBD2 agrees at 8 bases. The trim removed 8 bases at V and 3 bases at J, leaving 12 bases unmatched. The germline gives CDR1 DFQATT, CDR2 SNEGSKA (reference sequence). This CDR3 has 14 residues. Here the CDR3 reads CSPQRREGLYEQYF. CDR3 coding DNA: TGCAGTCCTCAGAGACGGGAGGGCCTCTACGAGCAGTACTTC.

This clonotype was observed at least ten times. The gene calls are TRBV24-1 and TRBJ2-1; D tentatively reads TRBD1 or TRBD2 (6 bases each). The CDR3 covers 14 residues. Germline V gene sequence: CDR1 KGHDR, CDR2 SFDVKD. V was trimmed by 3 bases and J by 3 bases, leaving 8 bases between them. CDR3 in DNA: TGTGCCACCAGTGATGGAGGGGGCTACAATGAGCAGTTCTTC. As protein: CATSDGGGYNEQFF.

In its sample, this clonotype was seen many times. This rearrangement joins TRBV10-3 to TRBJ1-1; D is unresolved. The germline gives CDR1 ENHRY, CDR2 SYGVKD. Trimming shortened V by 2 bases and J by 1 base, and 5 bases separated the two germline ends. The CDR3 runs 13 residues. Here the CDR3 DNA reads TGTGCCATCAGTGAGGCAGGGAACACTGAAGCTTTCTTT. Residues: CAISEAGNTEAFF.

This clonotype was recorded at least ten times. The CDR3 bases are TGCGCCAGCAGCTCTGCGGGTGGCTACACCTTC. Translated: CASSSAGGYTF. The rearrangement links TRBV5-1 to TRBJ1-2; D is unresolved. V was shortened by 3 bases and J by 7 bases, with 7 bases between the two germline ends. Germline CDR1 and CDR2: SGHRS and YFSETQ. The CDR3 consists of 11 residues.

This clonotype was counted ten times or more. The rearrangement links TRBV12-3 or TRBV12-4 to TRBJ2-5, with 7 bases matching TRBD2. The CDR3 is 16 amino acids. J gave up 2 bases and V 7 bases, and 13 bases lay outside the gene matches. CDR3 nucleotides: TGTGCCAGCACTTTGGGGGGAGGGCCAGAACAAGAGACCCAGTACTTC. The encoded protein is CASTLGGGPEQETQYF.

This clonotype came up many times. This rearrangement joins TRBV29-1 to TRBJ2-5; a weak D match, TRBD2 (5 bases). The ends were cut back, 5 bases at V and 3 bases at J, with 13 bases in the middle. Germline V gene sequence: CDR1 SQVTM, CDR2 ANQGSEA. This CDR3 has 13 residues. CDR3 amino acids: CSVTGTGEETQYF. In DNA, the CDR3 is TGCAGCGTTACGGGAACTGGGGAAGAGACCCAGTACTTC.

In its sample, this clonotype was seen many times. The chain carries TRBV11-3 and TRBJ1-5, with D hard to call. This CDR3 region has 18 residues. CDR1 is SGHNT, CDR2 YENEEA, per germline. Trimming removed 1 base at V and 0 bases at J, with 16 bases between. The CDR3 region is CASSLGMDRDYSNQPQHF. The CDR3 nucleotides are TGTGCCAGCAGCTTAGGGATGGACCGGGATTATAGCAATCAGCCCCAGCATTTT.

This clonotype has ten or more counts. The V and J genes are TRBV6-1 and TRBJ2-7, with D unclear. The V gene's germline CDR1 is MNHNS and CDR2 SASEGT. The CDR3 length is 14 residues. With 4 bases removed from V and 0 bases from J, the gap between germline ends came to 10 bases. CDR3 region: CASSAGRISYEQYF. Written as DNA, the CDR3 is TGTGCCAGCAGTGCTGGCAGGATCTCCTACGAGCAGTACTTC.

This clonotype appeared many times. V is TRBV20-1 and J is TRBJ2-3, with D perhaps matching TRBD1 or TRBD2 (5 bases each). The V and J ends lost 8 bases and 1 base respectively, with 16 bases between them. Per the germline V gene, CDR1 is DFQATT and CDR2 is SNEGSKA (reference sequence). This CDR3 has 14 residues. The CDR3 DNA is TGCAGTCCCCGGGGCGGCGGAGGCACAGATACGCAGTATTTT. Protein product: CSPRGGGGTDTQYF.

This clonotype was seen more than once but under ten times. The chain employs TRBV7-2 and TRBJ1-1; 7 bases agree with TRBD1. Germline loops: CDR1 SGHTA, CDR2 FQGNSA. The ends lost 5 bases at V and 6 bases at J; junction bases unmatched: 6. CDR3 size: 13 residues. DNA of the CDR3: TGTGCCAGCAGCCTGGGGGACAGTGCTGAAGCTTTCTTT. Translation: CASSLGDSAEAFF. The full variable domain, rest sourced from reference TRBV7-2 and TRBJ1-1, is GAGVSQSPSNKVTEKGKDVELRCDPISGHTALYWYRQSLGQGLEFLIYFQGNSAPDKSGLPSDRFSAERTGGSVSTLTIQRTQQEDSAVYLCASSLGDSAEAFFGQGTRLTVV.

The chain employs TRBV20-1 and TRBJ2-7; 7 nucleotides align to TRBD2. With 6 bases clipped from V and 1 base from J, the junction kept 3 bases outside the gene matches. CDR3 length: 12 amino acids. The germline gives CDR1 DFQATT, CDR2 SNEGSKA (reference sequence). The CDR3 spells CSAWGGSYEQYF. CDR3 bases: TGCAGTGCGTGGGGGGGGTCCTACGAGCAGTACTTC.

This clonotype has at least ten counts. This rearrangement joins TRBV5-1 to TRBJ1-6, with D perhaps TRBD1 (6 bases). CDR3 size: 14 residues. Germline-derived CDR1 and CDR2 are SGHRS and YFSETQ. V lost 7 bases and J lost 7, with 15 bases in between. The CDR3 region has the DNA TGCGCCAGCTCTTCAGGGGAAAGAAATTCACCCCTCCACTTT. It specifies CASSSGERNSPLHF.

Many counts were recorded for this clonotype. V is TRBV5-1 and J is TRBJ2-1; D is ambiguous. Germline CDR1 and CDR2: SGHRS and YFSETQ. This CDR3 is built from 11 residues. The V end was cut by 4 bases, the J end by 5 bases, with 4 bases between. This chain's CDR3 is CASSPDNEQFF. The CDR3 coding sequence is TGCGCCAGCAGCCCAGACAATGAGCAGTTCTTC.

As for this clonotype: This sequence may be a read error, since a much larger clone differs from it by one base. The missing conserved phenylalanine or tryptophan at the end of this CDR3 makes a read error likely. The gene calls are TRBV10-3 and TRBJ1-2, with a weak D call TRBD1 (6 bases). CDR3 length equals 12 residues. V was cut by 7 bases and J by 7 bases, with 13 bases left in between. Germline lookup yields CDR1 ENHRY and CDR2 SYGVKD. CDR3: CAIMEQGGGYTI. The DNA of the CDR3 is TGTGCCATCATGGAACAGGGTGGTGGCTACACCATC.

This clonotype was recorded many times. CDR3 DNA: TGTGCCATCAGTGACCTTGGGACAGGGAACGAAAAACTGTTTTTT. It encodes CAISDLGTGNEKLFF. The J gene is TRBJ1-4, the V gene TRBV10-3; 9 bases are a match to TRBD1. Germline CDR1 ENHRY, CDR2 SYGVKD. The CDR3 consists of 15 residues. Trimming removed 3 bases from V and 8 bases from J; junction bases left unmatched: 7.

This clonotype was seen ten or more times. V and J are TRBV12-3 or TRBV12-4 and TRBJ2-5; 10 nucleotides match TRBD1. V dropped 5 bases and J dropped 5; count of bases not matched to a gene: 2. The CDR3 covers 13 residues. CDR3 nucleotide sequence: TGTGCCAGCAGTGGGACAGGGGAGGAGACCCAGTACTTC. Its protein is CASSGTGEETQYF.

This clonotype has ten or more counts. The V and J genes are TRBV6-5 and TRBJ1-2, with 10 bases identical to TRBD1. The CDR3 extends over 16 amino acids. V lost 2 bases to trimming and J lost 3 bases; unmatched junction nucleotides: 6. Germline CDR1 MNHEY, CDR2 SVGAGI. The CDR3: CASSYGGTGEYYGYTF. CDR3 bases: TGTGCCAGCAGTTACGGGGGGACAGGGGAGTACTATGGCTACACCTTC.

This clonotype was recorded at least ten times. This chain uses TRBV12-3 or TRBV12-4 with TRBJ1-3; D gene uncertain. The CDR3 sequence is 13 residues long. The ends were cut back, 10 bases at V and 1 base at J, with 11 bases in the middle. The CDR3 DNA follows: TGTGCCACCGAACCTCCTTCTGGAAACACCATATATTTT. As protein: CATEPPSGNTIYF.